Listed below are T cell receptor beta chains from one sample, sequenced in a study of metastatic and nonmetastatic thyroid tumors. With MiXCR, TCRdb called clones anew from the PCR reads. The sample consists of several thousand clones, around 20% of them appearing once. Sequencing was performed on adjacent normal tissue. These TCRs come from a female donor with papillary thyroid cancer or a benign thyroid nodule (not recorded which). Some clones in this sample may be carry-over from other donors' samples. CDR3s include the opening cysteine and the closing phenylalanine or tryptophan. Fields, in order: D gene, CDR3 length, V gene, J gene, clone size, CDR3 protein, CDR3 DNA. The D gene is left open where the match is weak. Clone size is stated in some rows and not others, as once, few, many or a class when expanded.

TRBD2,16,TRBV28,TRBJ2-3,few,CASSSISGSGADTQYF,TGTGCCAGCAGTTCGATTAGCGGGAGTGGGGCAGATACGCAGTATTTT
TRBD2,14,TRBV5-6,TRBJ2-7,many,CASSFPGLDYEQYF,TGTGCCAGCAGCTTCCCGGGACTAGACTACGAGCAGTACTTC
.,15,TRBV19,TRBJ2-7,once,CASSTNGAGSVGQYF,TGTGCCAGTAGTACAAACGGGGCAGGATCGGTGGGGCAGTACTTC
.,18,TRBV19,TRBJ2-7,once,CASSGRPQQNPESREHYF,TGTGCCAGTAGTGGAAGACCCCAGCAGAATCCCGAATCGAGGGAGCATTACTTC
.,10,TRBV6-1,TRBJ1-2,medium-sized,CASIQGSYTF,TGTGCCAGCATCCAGGGCAGCTACACCTTC
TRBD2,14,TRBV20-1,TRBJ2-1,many,CSASFQREDNEQFF,TGCAGTGCCTCCTTCCAGCGGGAGGACAATGAGCAGTTCTTC
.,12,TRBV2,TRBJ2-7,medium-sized,CASSQTHYEQYF,TGTGCCAGCAGCCAGACACACTACGAGCAGTACTTC
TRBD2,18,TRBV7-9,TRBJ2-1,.,CASTRPAGVVIPRDEQFF,TGTGCCAGCACCAGACCAGCGGGAGTTGTAATCCCTAGGGATGAGCAGTTCTTC
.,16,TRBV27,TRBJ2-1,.,CASSSLRGGIYNEQFF,TGTGCCAGCAGTTCGTTAAGGGGCGGGATCTACAATGAGCAGTTCTTC
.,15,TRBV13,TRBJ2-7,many,CASSLGTVYSYEQYF,TGTGCCAGCAGCTTAGGGACAGTTTACTCCTACGAGCAGTACTTC
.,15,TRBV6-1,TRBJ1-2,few,CASILSESLPEGYTF,TGTGCCAGCATTCTAAGCGAGTCACTCCCGGAGGGCTACACCTTC
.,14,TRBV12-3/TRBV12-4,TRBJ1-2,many,CASSLGSSTWSSIF,TGTGCCAGCAGTTTAGGATCTTCCACGTGGTCAAGTATCTTC
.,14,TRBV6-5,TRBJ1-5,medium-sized,CASSYPGGGQPQHF,TGTGCCAGCAGTTACCCCGGCGGGGGTCAGCCCCAGCATTTT
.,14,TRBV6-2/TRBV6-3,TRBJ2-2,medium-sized,CASSWTFGAGELFF,TGTGCCAGCAGTTGGACCTTTGGGGCCGGGGAGCTGTTTTTT
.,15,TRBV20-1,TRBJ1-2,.,CSASGGQGVNYGYTF,TGCAGTGCTAGTGGCGGGCAGGGTGTAAACTATGGCTACACCTTC
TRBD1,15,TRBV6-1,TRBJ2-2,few,CASTLLGGYTGELFF,TGTGCCAGCACTCTCTTAGGGGGCTACACCGGGGAGCTGTTTTTT
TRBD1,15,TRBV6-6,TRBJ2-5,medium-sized,CASSYSGRGPQTQYF,TGTGCCAGCAGTTACAGCGGCAGGGGGCCACAGACCCAGTACTTC
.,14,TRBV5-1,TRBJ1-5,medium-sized,CASSRGTRGQPQHF,TGCGCCAGCAGCCGGGGGACCCGGGGCCAGCCCCAGCATTTT
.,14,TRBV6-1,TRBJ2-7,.,CASTGGIIHDEQYF,TGTGCCAGCACTGGGGGAATAATACACGACGAGCAGTACTTC
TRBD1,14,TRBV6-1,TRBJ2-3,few,CASSLGGAKDTQYF,TGTGCCAGCAGTCTAGGGGGCGCGAAAGATACGCAGTATTTT
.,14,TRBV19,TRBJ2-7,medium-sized,CASSINGQSYEQYF,TGTGCCAGTAGTATAAACGGTCAGTCCTACGAGCAGTACTTC
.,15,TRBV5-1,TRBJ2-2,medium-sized,CASSSFQGDTGELFF,TGCGCCAGCAGCAGCTTTCAGGGAGACACCGGGGAGCTGTTTTTT
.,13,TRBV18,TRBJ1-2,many,CASSPDPAIGYTF,TGTGCCAGCTCACCGGATCCCGCTATCGGCTACACCTTC
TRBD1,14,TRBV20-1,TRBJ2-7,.,CSATWTGNSYEQYF,TGCAGTGCAACCTGGACAGGGAACTCCTACGAGCAGTACTTC
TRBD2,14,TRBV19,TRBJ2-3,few,CASIILADTDTQYF,TGTGCTAGTATTATACTAGCGGACACAGATACGCAGTATTTT
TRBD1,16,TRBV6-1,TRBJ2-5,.,CASSLVVAGGCETQYF,TGTGCCAGCAGTCTAGTGGTGGCAGGGGGTTGCGAGACCCAGTACTTC